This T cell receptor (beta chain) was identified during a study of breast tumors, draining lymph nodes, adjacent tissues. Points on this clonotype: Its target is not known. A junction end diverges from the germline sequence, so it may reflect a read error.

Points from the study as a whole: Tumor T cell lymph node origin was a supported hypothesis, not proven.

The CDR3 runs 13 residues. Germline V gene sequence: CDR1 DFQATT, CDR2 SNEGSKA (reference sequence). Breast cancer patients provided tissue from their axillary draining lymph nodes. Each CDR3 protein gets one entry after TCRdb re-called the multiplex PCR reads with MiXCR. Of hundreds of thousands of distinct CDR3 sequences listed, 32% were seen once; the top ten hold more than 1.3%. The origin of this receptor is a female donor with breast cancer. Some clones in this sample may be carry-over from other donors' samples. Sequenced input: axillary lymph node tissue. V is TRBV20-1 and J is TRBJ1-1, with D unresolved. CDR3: CSTNLWGNTEPFF. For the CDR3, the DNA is TGCAGTACCAACTTGTGGGGAAACACTGAACCTTTCTTT.